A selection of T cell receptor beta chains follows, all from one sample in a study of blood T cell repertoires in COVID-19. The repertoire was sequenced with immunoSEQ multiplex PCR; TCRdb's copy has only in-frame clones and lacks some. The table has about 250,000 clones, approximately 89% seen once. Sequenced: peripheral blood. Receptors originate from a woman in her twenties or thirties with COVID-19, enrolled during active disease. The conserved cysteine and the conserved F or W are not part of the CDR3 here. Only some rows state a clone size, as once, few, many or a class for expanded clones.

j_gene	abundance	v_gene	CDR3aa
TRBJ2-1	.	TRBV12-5	ASGLVLFGVGRARYNEQF
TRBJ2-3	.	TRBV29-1	SVYAGRSTDTQY
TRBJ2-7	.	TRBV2	ASSVGQGVGYEQY
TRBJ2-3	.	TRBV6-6	ASRHRGPPTDTQY
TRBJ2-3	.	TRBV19	ASSTPTGTTDTQY
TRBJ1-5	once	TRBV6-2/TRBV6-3	ASSRTGNSNQPQH
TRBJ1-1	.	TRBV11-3	ASSLRGRTEAF
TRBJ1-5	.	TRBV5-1	ASSLGPGWDQPQH
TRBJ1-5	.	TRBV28	ASSLTGPQH
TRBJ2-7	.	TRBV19	ASSTQAGSYEQY
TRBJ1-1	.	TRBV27	ASKREEGTEAF
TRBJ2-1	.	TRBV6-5	ASSYGQGHSYNEQF